The 21 T cell receptor beta chains given below trace back to one sample, sequenced in a study of T cells in Graves' hyperthyroidism and ophthalmopathy. Amplification yielded TCR beta CDR3 regions, with RNA transcripts as the source. Initially, a first-round RT-PCR of the TCR CDR3 employed the HTBI primer set. TCRdb re-called the multiplex PCR reads through MiXCR, storing one row per CDR3 protein. The sample contains hundreds of thousands of distinct CDR3 sequences, less than 15% of which appear only once. The sample taken for sequencing was blood. The source is a woman aged 18-30 years with Graves' hyperthyroidism.

The chain is built from TRBV15 and TRBJ2-1, with D unclear. V was cut by 2 bases and J by 4 bases, with 6 bases left in between. This CDR3 is 13 amino acids long. The germline V gene has CDR1 LNHNV and CDR2 YYDKDF (reference sequence). In DNA, the CDR3 is TGTGCCACCAGCAGAATCTCATACAATGAGCAGTTCTTC. This gives the protein CATSRISYNEQFF. Full variable domain (rest looked up from reference TRBV15 and TRBJ2-1): DAMVIQNPRYQVTQFGKPVTLSCSQTLNHNVMYWYQQKSSQAPKLLFHYYDKDFNNEADTPDNFQSRRPNTSFCFLDIRSPGLGDTAMYLCATSRISYNEQFFGPGTRLTVL.

This chain links TRBV5-7 with TRBJ2-1; D may be TRBD1 or TRBD2 (7 bases each). TRBV5-7 is sorted into the ORF group, with uncertain function. This CDR3 region has 18 residues. V lost 0 bases and J 2 bases, leaving 18 bases between the germline ends. CDR3 protein: CASSLARQGGVTYNEQFF. The DNA of the CDR3 is TGTGCCAGCAGCTTGGCGCGACAGGGAGGGGTCACCTACAATGAGCAGTTCTTC.

This clonotype was detected a few times. The chain has TRBV3-1 and TRBJ2-1, with TRBD2 matching 13 bases. Germline V gene lookup returns CDR1 LGHDT and CDR2 YNNKEL (reference sequence). V gave up 5 bases and J gave up 2 bases; unmatched junction bases: 6. The CDR3 covers 17 residues. The CDR3 is CASSNGLAGATYNEQFF. The CDR3 nucleotides are TGTGCCAGCAGCAACGGACTAGCGGGAGCGACCTACAATGAGCAGTTCTTC.

The sample holds many counts of this clonotype. This chain connects TRBV5-1 to TRBJ2-3, with 7 positions matching TRBD2. V was clipped by 1 base and J by 0 bases; unmatched bases: 8. The CDR3 spans 17 residues. Germline V gene sequence: CDR1 SGHRS, CDR2 YFSETQ. The CDR3 DNA is TGCGCCAGCAGCTTGAGTACTAGCGCCGCTAGCACAGATACGCAGTATTTT. Protein sequence: CASSLSTSAASTDTQYF. The full variable domain, completed using reference TRBV5-1 and TRBJ2-3, is KAGVTQTPRYLIKTRGQQVTLSCSPISGHRSVSWYQQTPGQGLQFLFEYFSETQRNKGNFPGRFSGRQFSNSRSEMNVSTLELGDSALYLCASSLSTSAASTDTQYFGPGTRLTVL.

The sample holds many counts of this clonotype. This rearrangement joins TRBV12-3 or TRBV12-4 to TRBJ1-5; unclear D gene. The CDR3 has 15 amino acids. V was shortened by 6 bases and J by 0 bases, with 12 bases between the two germline ends. The CDR3 is CASSRTWVSNQPQHF. The CDR3 DNA is TGTGCCAGCAGCCGGACCTGGGTTAGCAATCAGCCCCAGCATTTT.

In its sample, this clonotype was seen many times. The V and J genes are TRBV7-6 and TRBJ1-3; maybe TRBD1 (6 bases). CDR1 SGHVS and CDR2 FNYEAQ come from the germline V gene. Trimming removed 3 bases from V and 6 bases from J, with 12 bases in between. This CDR3 is 14 amino acids long. The DNA for the CDR3 is TGTGCCAGCAGCTTGGAGGGGGTGACAAACACCATATATTTT. Translated: CASSLEGVTNTIYF.

In its sample, this clonotype was seen many times. The chain employs TRBV4-1 and TRBJ1-5; D remains ambiguous. Germline V gene lookup returns CDR1 MGHRA and CDR2 YSYEKL. Trimming left V 6 bases short and J 5 bases short, with 14 bases between. There are 14 residues in the CDR3. CDR3 in DNA: TGCGCCAGCAGTACCAGACGTTTGGATCAGCCCCAGCATTTT. It yields the protein CASSTRRLDQPQHF.

V is TRBV7-9 and J is TRBJ1-2; TRBD1 aligns across 10 bases. J lost 7 bases, V lost 10 bases, and 3 bases had no gene match. CDR3 size: 11 residues. CDR1 is SEHNR and CDR2 is FQNEAQ in the germline V gene (reference sequence). CDR3 DNA: TGTGCCATATGGGACAGGGGTGGCTACACCTTC. This encodes CAIWDRGGYTF. Combining the CDR3 with reference TRBV7-9 and TRBJ1-2 gives the whole variable domain DTGVSQNPRHKITKRGQNVTFRCDPISEHNRLYWYRQTLGQGPEFLTYFQNEAQLEKSRLLSDRFSAERPKGSFSTLEIQRTEQGDSAMYLCAIWDRGGYTFGSGTRLTVV.

The genes are TRBV12-3 or TRBV12-4 and TRBJ2-2, with 11 bases matching TRBD1. The CDR3 has 14 residues. Trimming took 7 bases from V and 6 from J; bases not matched to a gene: 4. The CDR3 DNA reads TGTGCCAGCACCCTGGGACAGGGGGCCGGGGAGCTGTTTTTT. This gives the protein CASTLGQGAGELFF.

Many counts were recorded for this clonotype. The chain links TRBV11-2 to TRBJ1-1; D unresolved. The V gene lost 1 base and the J gene lost 0 bases, with 15 bases spanning the gap. Germline V CDR1 and CDR2: SGHAT, FQNNGV. The CDR3 is made up of 17 amino acids. The CDR3 region has the DNA TGTGCCAGCAGCTTAGTAGGTTCCTACGGAATGAACACTGAAGCTTTCTTT. It is translated as CASSLVGSYGMNTEAFF.

The rearrangement uses TRBV28 and TRBJ2-1; possible D gene TRBD2, 6 bases. Trimming cost V 8 bases and J 5 bases, with 13 bases left between them. CDR3 size: 13 residues. Germline V gives CDR1 MDHEN, CDR2 SYDVKM. The CDR3 reads CASLFGGDNEQFF. DNA for the CDR3: TGTGCCAGCCTGTTTGGAGGGGACAATGAGCAGTTCTTC.

A few counts support this clonotype. The genes are TRBV7-9 and TRBJ2-5; no clear D. Germline values: CDR1 SEHNR, CDR2 FQNEAQ (reference sequence). The V and J ends lost 5 bases and 5 bases respectively, with 15 bases between them. The CDR3 has 14 amino acids. CDR3 in amino acids: CASSPAWAAETQYF. CDR3 coding DNA: TGTGCCAGCAGCCCAGCGTGGGCCGCGGAGACCCAGTACTTC.

This clonotype was seen ten or more times. The CDR3 protein is CASERTGTGRNEQFF. In nucleotides, the CDR3 is TGTGCCAGCGAGAGGACCGGGACTGGACGCAATGAGCAGTTCTTC. The J gene is TRBJ2-1, the V gene TRBV6-1, with D possibly being TRBD2 (6 bases). With 8 bases removed from V and 6 bases from J, the gap between germline ends came to 20 bases. There are 15 residues in the CDR3. Germline CDR1 MNHNS, CDR2 SASEGT.

There are many counts of this clonotype. The chain has TRBV5-6 and TRBJ2-3, with D hard to call. This CDR3 comprises 14 residues. CDR1 and CDR2 from the germline V gene are SGHDT and YYEEEE. Trimming shortened V by 4 bases and J by 2 bases, and 11 bases separated the two germline ends. CDR3 coding DNA: TGTGCCAGCAGCACCTTGCCGCCCACAGATACGCAGTATTTT. This codes for CASSTLPPTDTQYF.

The table lists this clonotype with a few counts. The J gene is TRBJ2-7, the V gene TRBV27; D is possibly TRBD2 (6 bases). Trimming cost V 5 bases and J 3 bases, with 20 bases left between them. CDR3 size: 16 residues. Germline V CDR1 and CDR2: MNHEY, SMNVEV (reference sequence). The CDR3 loop reads CASSLFSPPGDYEQYF. The DNA for the CDR3 is TGTGCCAGCAGTCTCTTTTCGCCCCCGGGAGACTACGAGCAGTACTTC.

This clonotype was detected ten times or more. The chain recombines TRBV20-1 with TRBJ1-2; TRBD1 might be the D (5 bases). CDR1 DFQATT and CDR2 SNEGSKA come from the germline V gene (reference sequence). V was clipped by 5 bases and J by 9 bases, with 16 bases between them. The CDR3 is made up of 12 amino acids. The CDR3 spells CSASSRETSYTF. CDR3 in DNA: TGCAGTGCTTCCTCCAGGGAAACGAGCTACACCTTC.

Many counts were recorded for this clonotype. V gene TRBV5-1 combines with J gene TRBJ1-5; D remains unclear. The CDR3 is 16 amino acids. Germline V gene lookup returns CDR1 SGHRS and CDR2 YFSETQ. V was pared by 0 bases and J by 0 bases, with 10 bases between. CDR3 protein: CASSLGTPDSNQPQHF. For the CDR3, the DNA is TGCGCCAGCAGCTTGGGAACGCCCGATAGCAATCAGCCCCAGCATTTT.

This clonotype was seen ten or more times. The rearrangement joins TRBV5-6 to TRBJ2-1; D may match TRBD1 or TRBD2 (5 bases each). The CDR3 contains 16 residues. The V end was cut by 4 bases, the J end by 2 bases, with 16 bases between. The germline V gene has CDR1 SGHDT and CDR2 YYEEEE. The CDR3 region has the DNA TGTGCCAGCAGCGAGGGGATAGGGGTTACCTACAATGAGCAGTTCTTC. Protein sequence: CASSEGIGVTYNEQFF.

This clonotype was found a few times. Here the CDR3 DNA reads TGTGCTAGTGGTTTGGTACTCTCGGGCAGGACCGGGGAGCTGTTTTTT. As protein: CASGLVLSGRTGELFF. V gene TRBV12-5 combines with J gene TRBJ2-2; no clear D gene. Per germline, CDR1 LGHNT and CDR2 FRNRAP. Trimming left V 0 bases short and J 5 bases short, with 13 bases between. The CDR3 covers 16 residues.

This clonotype was recorded many times. This rearrangement joins TRBV19 to TRBJ2-5, with a tentative D call TRBD2 (6 bases). V was clipped by 4 bases and J by 4 bases, with 16 bases between them. This CDR3 has 15 amino acids. CDR1 is LNHDA, CDR2 SQIVND, per germline (reference sequence). The CDR3, as DNA: TGTGCCAGTAGTAGGGGGACTCTCACAGGAGAGACCCAGTACTTC. This codes for CASSRGTLTGETQYF.

The sample holds a few counts of this clonotype. The chain has TRBV4-2 and TRBJ2-2, with no clear D. Germline-derived CDR1 and CDR2 are LGHNA and YNFKEQ. With 2 bases removed from V and 0 bases from J, the gap between germline ends came to 7 bases. The CDR3 is made up of 15 amino acids. CDR3 sequence: CASSQLEANTGELFF. CDR3 DNA: TGTGCCAGCAGCCAACTAGAGGCGAACACCGGGGAGCTGTTTTTT.